Reported below is one T cell receptor (beta chain). Its antigen is as yet unknown. This record belongs to a study of cytomegalovirus exposure and HLA in healthy donors. Study information: The same platform was used for the 100 to 150 validation repertoires as for the 666 first-cohort repertoires, as reported in a later analysis.

The study's findings and limits: In the 130 or so validation repertoires, around 95% of cluster scores exceeded 0, per a later analysis.

Separate from the approximately 720-subject first cohort, the roughly 120-subject validation cohort was the one that the donors belonged to. Assay used: immunoSEQ multiplex PCR; TCRdb lists only in-frame clones, some missing. The sample yields 50,000 to 65,000 clones, more than 70% seen once. V gave up 5 bases and J gave up 5 bases; unmatched junction bases: 9. Germline CDR1 reads SEHNR; CDR2 reads FQNEAQ (reference sequence). CDR3 size: 16 residues. The source of this sequence is a woman aged 18-30 years in good health and CMV-seropositive. The sequenced material came from PBMCs. This chain links TRBV7-9 with TRBJ2-1; 10 nucleotides match TRBD2. This chain's CDR3 is CASSLLAGGKNNEQFF. Written as DNA, the CDR3 is TGTGCCAGCAGCCTCTTAGCGGGGGGAAAAAACAATGAGCAGTTCTTC.